What follows are 20 T cell receptor beta chains derived from one specimen sequenced in a study of blood T cell repertoires in COVID-19. TCRdb's table, derived via immunoSEQ multiplex PCR, lists solely in-frame clones and lacks some. Here the sample spans roughly 290,000 clones, roughly 86% being singletons. Source material: peripheral blood. Source of these receptors: a woman aged 50 to 60 who had recovered from COVID-19.

The chain is built from TRBV6-4 and TRBJ2-1, with a weak D call TRBD2 (7 bases). Germline loops: CDR1 MRHNA, CDR2 SNTAGT. The CDR3 consists of 15 residues. Trimming removed 5 bases at V and 7 bases at J, with 18 bases between. The CDR3 is CASSREGGAVNEQFF. In nucleotides, the CDR3 is TGTGCCAGCAGTCGAGAGGGGGGGGCAGTTAATGAGCAGTTCTTC.

On this clone: An end of the junction differs from the germline gene, which may be a read error. The chain is built from TRBV29-1 and TRBJ2-5; the match to TRBD1 covers 11 bases. The CDR3 extends over 16 amino acids. Germline CDR1 SQVTM, CDR2 ANQGSEA. The CDR3 DNA reads as TGCAGCGTTGGGAGAGGGGACAGGGGGTCGGTAGAGGCCCAGTACTTC. This codes for CSVGRGDRGSVEAQYF.

The chain links TRBV30 to TRBJ1-1, with D tentatively TRBD1 (5 bases). Trimming took off 5 bases at V and 1 base at J, with 11 bases between the two ends. The CDR3 consists of 13 residues. The germline CDR1 and CDR2 sequences are GTSNPN and SVGIG (reference sequence). The CDR3 DNA reads as TGTGCCTGGGTTGGCAGGGAGAACACTGAAGCTTTCTTT. Its protein is CAWVGRENTEAFF.

Notes on this clone: At one boundary the junction diverges from the germline segment, which might be a read error. The chain combines TRBV20-1 with TRBJ2-5, with 9 bases lining up with TRBD2. CDR1 DFQATT and CDR2 SNEGSKA come from the germline V gene (reference sequence). The length of the CDR3 is 11 residues. The CDR3, as DNA: TGTAGCGGGAGATCGCAAGAGACCCAGTACTTC. Amino acid sequence: CSGRSQETQYF.

The chain is built from TRBV24-1 and TRBJ1-1; maybe TRBD1 (6 bases). Germline-derived CDR1 and CDR2 are KGHDR and SFDVKD. The CDR3 is 12 amino acids. Trimming pared 7 bases from V and 5 bases from J, leaving 10 bases between. The CDR3 DNA is TGTGCCACCAGCGCAGGGGATACTGAAGCTTTCTTT. Translated: CATSAGDTEAFF.

DNA of the CDR3: TGCGCCAGCAGCCTGTCGGGACAGGGCAACACCGGGGAGCTGTTTTTT. It yields the protein CASSLSGQGNTGELFF. J is TRBJ2-2 and V is TRBV5-1; 9 bases are shared with TRBD1. V was clipped by 4 bases and J by 2 bases; unmatched bases: 6. The germline V gene has CDR1 SGHRS and CDR2 YFSETQ. This CDR3 is 16 amino acids long.

V usage is TRBV7-2 and J usage is TRBJ1-2; D uncertain. Germline-derived CDR1 and CDR2 are SGHTA and FQGNSA. V was pared by 1 base and J by 1 base, with 10 bases between. The CDR3 is made up of 15 amino acids. The chain's CDR3 is CASSLEVRNNYGYTF. The CDR3 DNA reads TGTGCCAGCAGCTTAGAGGTGCGGAATAACTATGGCTACACCTTC.

The V gene is TRBV9, the J gene TRBJ1-1; D gene ambiguous. The CDR3 sequence is 14 residues long. Germline V gene lookup returns CDR1 SGDLS and CDR2 YYNGEE. V was shortened by 4 bases and J by 1 base, with 11 bases between the two germline ends. The CDR3 DNA reads TGTGCCAGCAGCTTCAAATCCCAGAACACTGAAGCTTTCTTT. Translating gives CASSFKSQNTEAFF.

This sequence joins TRBV6-2 or TRBV6-3 and TRBJ1-1; possible D gene TRBD1, 5 bases. CDR3 length: 14 residues. Trimming removed 2 bases at V and 1 base at J, with 8 bases between. Germline lookup yields CDR1 MNHEY and CDR2 SVGEGT. CDR3 residues: CASSYAGQNTEAFF. For the CDR3, the DNA is TGTGCCAGCAGTTACGCCGGACAGAACACTGAAGCTTTCTTT.

CDR3 sequence reads: CASSQGTGGAQYF. CDR3 coding DNA: TGTGCCAGCAGCCAGGGGACCGGGGGGGCCCAGTACTTC. The rearrangement links TRBV6-2 or TRBV6-3 to TRBJ2-5; 8 bases match TRBD2. Germline CDR1 reads MNHEY; CDR2 reads SVGEGT. The CDR3 sequence is 13 residues long. V lost 6 bases and J lost 9; bases outside the gene matches: 9.

V usage is TRBV29-1 and J usage is TRBJ1-3; D uncertain. V lost 2 bases and J lost 7, with 12 bases in between. The CDR3 totals 13 residues. The germline V gene encodes CDR1 SQVTM and CDR2 ANQGSEA. CDR3: CSVERRLANTIYF. CDR3 coding DNA: TGCAGCGTTGAACGCCGCCTCGCGAACACCATATATTTT.

This clone was recorded only once. The rearrangement joins TRBV9 to TRBJ2-1, with D tentatively TRBD2 (6 bases). There are 15 residues in the CDR3. Germline values: CDR1 SGDLS, CDR2 YYNGEE. V dropped 4 bases and J dropped 2 bases, with 13 bases sitting between them. The CDR3 reads CASSLSLATYNEQFF. DNA for the CDR3: TGTGCCAGCAGCCTTTCCCTAGCGACCTACAATGAGCAGTTCTTC.

The genes are TRBV5-4 and TRBJ1-3; the D gene is possibly TRBD1 (5 bases). Germline CDR1 is SGHNT and CDR2 is YYREEE (reference sequence). The CDR3 covers 15 residues. V was shortened by 4 bases and J by 2 bases, with 13 bases between the two germline ends. The CDR3 DNA follows: TGTGCCAGCAGCACAGACAGTGGGACTGGAAACACCATATATTTT. The encoded protein is CASSTDSGTGNTIYF.

J is TRBJ1-5 and V is TRBV6-6; maybe TRBD1 (5 bases). Germline V gene lookup returns CDR1 MNHNY and CDR2 SVGAGI (reference sequence). V gave up 6 bases and J gave up 2 bases, with 17 bases separating them. This CDR3 has 16 residues. CDR3: CASRNTGGIGNQPQHF. The CDR3 DNA is TGTGCCAGCAGAAACACGGGGGGAATCGGCAATCAGCCCCAGCATTTT.

The gene calls are TRBV9 and TRBJ2-1; 10 bases are a match to TRBD1. Germline V gene data show CDR1 as SGDLS and CDR2 as YYNGEE. CDR3 length: 18 amino acids. J was trimmed by 0 bases and V by 0 bases; bases with no gene match: 6. The CDR3 bases are TGTGCCAGCAGCGTAGCTGGGACAGGGGTTGGCTCCTACAATGAGCAGTTCTTC. This sequence encodes CASSVAGTGVGSYNEQFF. Complete variable domain (other parts from reference TRBV9 and TRBJ2-1): DSGVTQTPKHLITATGQRVTLRCSPRSGDLSVYWYQQSLDQGLQFLIQYYNGEERAKGNILERFSAQQFPDLHSELNLSSLELGDSALYFCASSVAGTGVGSYNEQFFGPGTRLTVL.

The J gene is TRBJ1-2, the V gene TRBV6-5, with TRBD1 matching over 9 bases. V shed 7 bases, J shed 8 bases, and the junction held 8 bases outside the gene matches. The germline V gene has CDR1 MNHEY and CDR2 SVGAGI. The CDR3 has 13 amino acids. The CDR3 nucleotides are TGTGCCAGCATTCTACAGGGGGCTGGGGGCTACACCTTC. It is translated as CASILQGAGGYTF.

The J gene is TRBJ1-5, the V gene TRBV7-2; 9 nucleotides match TRBD1. The CDR3 is 16 amino acids. The germline V gene has CDR1 SGHTA and CDR2 FQGNSA. The V gene end was trimmed by 2 bases and the J gene end by 4 bases; junction bases not matched to a gene: 6. The CDR3 region is CASSLIVGQGNQPQHF. CDR3 in DNA: TGTGCCAGCAGCTTAATCGTCGGACAGGGGAATCAGCCCCAGCATTTT.

J is TRBJ1-1 and V is TRBV7-8; TRBD1 is a possible D gene (6 bases). Trimming shortened V by 5 bases and J by 6 bases, and 31 bases separated the two germline ends. The CDR3 extends over 19 amino acids. From germline, CDR1 is SGHVS and CDR2 FQNEAQ. The chain's CDR3 is CASSLKYPGDSISGSEAFF. The CDR3 DNA reads TGTGCCAGCAGCCTCAAGTACCCAGGGGATTCCATATCCGGGTCTGAAGCTTTCTTT.

The V call is TRBV20-1, the J call TRBJ2-7; no definite D call. Per germline, CDR1 DFQATT and CDR2 SNEGSKA (reference sequence). The CDR3 spans 11 residues. With 1 base removed from V and 4 bases from J, the gap between germline ends came to 5 bases. Written as DNA, the CDR3 is TGCAGTGCTAGAGGGGCGTACGAGCAGTACTTC. It is translated as CSARGAYEQYF.

The V call is TRBV21-1, the J call TRBJ2-5; the table's D call, TRBD1, was not checked against the DNA. TRBV21-1 is recorded as a pseudogene. CDR3 size: 18 residues. The CDR3 spells CASSPKPGAASLRETQYF. CDR3 in DNA: TGTGCCAGCAGCCCAAAGCCAGGGGCCGCATCTCTAAGGGAGACCCAGTACTTC.